This T cell receptor (beta chain) was retrieved from a study of blood T cell repertoires in COVID-19. In the original processing: Scientists estimated how many nucleated cells there were by amplifying reference gene primers. Some clones are missing from TCRdb's copy, which holds only in-frame ones; the method was immunoSEQ multiplex PCR. The V and J calls and clone size come from that table; D and trimming were worked out from the DNA. The sample holds around 250,000 clones; about 90% are singletons and the top ten take 1.2%. Germline lookup yields CDR1 SGHRS and CDR2 YFSETQ. The J segment lost 0 bases and the V segment lost 7 bases, leaving 8 bases of the junction unmatched. The CDR3 has 15 amino acids. Assignment of participants to cohorts was predicated upon participant-reported clinical history.

The sequenced sample consisted of PBMCs or T cells enriched from blood (not recorded which). The sequence was obtained from a human donor in a cohort exposed to, infected with or recovered from COVID-19 (not recorded which). The donor label of this sample is uncertain. The chain uses TRBV5-1 and TRBJ2-5, with 8 bases aligning to TRBD2. This CDR3 is CASGPGGTNQETQYF. The CDR3 coding sequence is TGCGCCAGCGGTCCGGGGGGGACTAACCAAGAGACCCAGTACTTC.